Listed here is a single T cell receptor beta chain. This record comes from a study of T cell responses to AZD1222 COVID-19 vaccine. Sequenced by immunoSEQ multiplex PCR; TCRdb stores in-frame clones only, minus some. This table holds about 96,000 clones, 89% found once. CDR3 size: 17 residues. V shed 0 bases and J 6 bases; nucleotides not matched to a gene: 6. Germline CDR1 and CDR2: SGHRS and YFSETQ. This clonotype was sampled from an adult in good health. The chain recombines TRBV5-1 with TRBJ2-2; TRBD2 matches 12 bases. The sequencing here drew on peripheral blood, taken on day 0 of AZD1222 vaccination. As DNA, the CDR3 is TGCGCCAGCAGCTTGGTCCCGTCTAGCGGGGGGGCCGGGGAGCTGTTTTTT. Its translation: CASSLVPSSGGAGELFF.